These 18 T cell receptor beta chains were sequenced from one sample in a study of blood T cell repertoires in COVID-19. Assay: immunoSEQ multiplex PCR; the TCRdb copy retains only in-frame clones and omits some. The sample contains around 260,000 clones, approximately 89% of which appear only once. Sequencing used peripheral blood. The receptors shown here come from a woman aged 45 to 65 with acute or convalescent COVID-19.

The V call is TRBV30, the J call TRBJ1-5, with D possibly TRBD1 on 6 matching bases. V was trimmed by 4 bases and J by 1 base, leaving 8 bases between them. Germline CDR1 GTSNPN, CDR2 SVGIG (reference sequence). The CDR3 extends over 13 amino acids. The CDR3 sequence: CAWTGASNQPQHF. CDR3 bases: TGTGCCTGGACAGGGGCGAGCAATCAGCCCCAGCATTTT.

V and J are TRBV7-9 and TRBJ2-7, with 7 nucleotides matching TRBD2. Germline values: CDR1 SEHNR, CDR2 FQNEAQ (reference sequence). V gave up 0 bases and J gave up 4 bases; unmatched junction bases: 12. The length of the CDR3 is 17 residues. The CDR3 protein is CASSLAGGGSIPYEQYF. CDR3 nucleotides: TGTGCCAGCAGCTTAGCGGGCGGCGGGAGTATTCCATACGAGCAGTACTTC.

The genes are TRBV10-3 and TRBJ2-3, with TRBD1 identical over 10 bases. This CDR3 comprises 14 residues. Trimming at V came to 7 bases and at J to 4 bases, leaving 5 bases not matched to a gene. CDR1 and CDR2 (germline): ENHRY, SYGVKD. In DNA, the CDR3 is TGTGCCATCACGGACAGGGGGAGCGCAGATACGCAGTATTTT. Translated, it gives CAITDRGSADTQYF.

The chain is built from TRBV19 and TRBJ1-5; D unresolved. CDR3 length: 15 amino acids. The V end was cut by 5 bases, the J end by 2 bases, with 13 bases between. Germline lookup yields CDR1 LNHDA and CDR2 SQIVND (reference sequence). The CDR3 reads CASSVRELRNQPQHF. The CDR3 bases are TGTGCCAGTAGTGTCAGAGAACTACGCAATCAGCCCCAGCATTTT.

CDR3 in DNA: TGTGCCAGCAGCGCCCAGGTTACGAACACCGGGGAGCTGTTTTTT. Its protein product is CASSAQVTNTGELFF. The chain couples TRBV9 to TRBJ2-2; D gene unclear. The CDR3 has 15 amino acids. With 3 bases removed from V and 0 bases from J, the gap between germline ends came to 9 bases. CDR1 is SGDLS, CDR2 YYNGEE, per germline. The variable domain in full, completed from reference TRBV9 and TRBJ2-2, reads DSGVTQTPKHLITATGQRVTLRCSPRSGDLSVYWYQQSLDQGLQFLIQYYNGEERAKGNILERFSAQQFPDLHSELNLSSLELGDSALYFCASSAQVTNTGELFFGEGSRLTVL.

This chain uses TRBV15 with TRBJ2-5, with 12 nucleotides matching TRBD2. From germline, CDR1 is LNHNV and CDR2 YYDKDF (reference sequence). The CDR3 extends over 17 amino acids. V was pared by 2 bases and J by 4 bases, with 8 bases of the junction left unmatched. DNA for the CDR3: TGTGCCACCAGCAGACCGGCTAGCGGGAGGGCCAGAGAGACCCAGTACTTC. Its translation is CATSRPASGRARETQYF.

V and J are TRBV24-1 and TRBJ2-6; 9 bases fit TRBD1. Unmatched junction bases numbered 10, after V lost 9 bases and J lost 2 bases. The CDR3 has 17 residues. CDR1 is KGHDR and CDR2 is SFDVKD in the germline V gene. This CDR3 is CATGGQGPGAGANVLTF. CDR3 in DNA: TGTGCCACCGGGGGACAGGGCCCGGGGGCTGGGGCCAACGTCCTGACTTTC.

A few counts support this clone. The chain links TRBV29-1 to TRBJ2-7, with 8 bases fitting TRBD1. This CDR3 comprises 13 residues. Germline V gene lookup returns CDR1 SQVTM and CDR2 ANQGSEA. The CDR3: CSASVWTGWEQYF. The DNA for the CDR3 is TGCAGTGCTTCAGTCTGGACAGGGTGGGAGCAGTACTTC.

The V call is TRBV3-1 (or the pseudogene TRBV3-2), the J call TRBJ2-5, with 8 bases identical to TRBD2. V was pared by 8 bases and J by 7 bases, with 9 bases of the junction left unmatched. The length of the CDR3 is 13 residues. The germline V gene has CDR1 LGHDT and CDR2 YNNKEL (reference sequence). In nucleotides, the CDR3 is TGTGCCAGCGGTTACCTAGCGGGCGGGACCCAGTACTTC. Translation gives CASGYLAGGTQYF.

The chain is built from TRBV29-1 and TRBJ1-2; 8 positions agree with TRBD1. The V and J ends lost 4 bases and 4 bases, in that order; junction bases with no gene match: 5. Germline CDR1 is SQVTM and CDR2 is ANQGSEA. This CDR3 region has 13 residues. The CDR3 nucleotides read TGCAGCGTTGCCGCGACAGGGGCCTATGGCTACACCTTC. It yields the protein CSVAATGAYGYTF.

The chain is built from TRBV28 and TRBJ2-5; D is unresolved. This CDR3 contains 15 residues. V shed 4 bases and J shed 7 bases, with 19 bases lying between them. Germline CDR1 is MDHEN and CDR2 is SYDVKM. CDR3 loop: CASSSAAYDTGTQYF. CDR3 nucleotides: TGTGCCAGCAGTTCCGCCGCCTACGACACCGGGACCCAGTACTTC.

This clone was seen a single time. The chain joins TRBV7-4 to TRBJ1-6, with TRBD1 identical over 7 bases. The germline V gene encodes CDR1 SGHVT and CDR2 SQSDAQ. V trimming: 5 bases; J trimming: 9 bases; junction bases outside the gene matches: 13. The CDR3 runs to 16 residues. The CDR3 DNA is TGTGCCAGCAGCCAGAAGACAGGGACAGCAATTTCACCCCTCCACTTT. Protein product: CASSQKTGTAISPLHF.

This clone was seen a single time. The V call is TRBV28, the J call TRBJ1-2, with D perhaps matching TRBD1 (5 bases). Per germline, CDR1 MDHEN and CDR2 SYDVKM. CDR3 length: 13 amino acids. V gave up 2 bases and J gave up 5 bases, with 9 bases separating them. CDR3 residues: CASSLGRAYGYTF. The CDR3 DNA reads TGTGCCAGCAGTTTAGGCAGGGCGTATGGCTACACCTTC.

The V gene is TRBV25-1, the J gene TRBJ2-3, with a weak D call TRBD2 (6 bases). The CDR3 length is 15 residues. Between the trimmed V and J ends, which lost 3 bases and 3 bases, there was a span of 13 bases. CDR1 and CDR2 (germline): MGHDK, SYGVNS. CDR3 DNA sequence: TGTGCCAGCAGTGATCATGGGGGAGGAACAGATACGCAGTATTTT. This sequence encodes CASSDHGGGTDTQYF. The variable domain in full, with the rest retrieved from reference TRBV25-1 and TRBJ2-3, is EADIYQTPRYLVIGTGKKITLECSQTMGHDKMYWYQQDPGMELHLIHYSYGVNSTEKGDLSSESTVSRIRTEHFPLTLESARPSHTSQYLCASSDHGGGTDTQYFGPGTRLTVL.

The genes are TRBV30 and TRBJ1-3, with 8 positions matching TRBD1. Trimming removed 4 bases from V and 3 bases from J; junction bases left unmatched: 5. The CDR3 totals 14 residues. In germline, CDR1 is GTSNPN, CDR2 SVGIG (reference sequence). This CDR3 reads CAWNAGGFGNTIYF. CDR3 DNA sequence: TGTGCCTGGAACGCAGGGGGCTTTGGAAACACCATATATTTT.

This clone was counted between two and nine times. The chain links TRBV27 to TRBJ2-2; 8 bases are shared with TRBD2. The V gene end was trimmed by 10 bases and the J gene end by 7 bases; junction bases not matched to a gene: 11. CDR3 length: 14 residues. The germline V gene encodes CDR1 MNHEY and CDR2 SMNVEV (reference sequence). The CDR3 bases are TGTGCCACCCAAGGGGCGGGAGGACTCGGGGAGCTGTTTTTT. It codes for CATQGAGGLGELFF.

The rearrangement uses TRBV7-9 and TRBJ1-5; D not certain. V was shortened by 2 bases and J by 4 bases, with 12 bases between the two germline ends. CDR3 length: 15 residues. Germline V gene data show CDR1 as SEHNR and CDR2 as FQNEAQ (reference sequence). This CDR3 reads CASSLSRGVNQPQHF. The CDR3, as DNA: TGTGCCAGCAGCTTAAGTCGCGGAGTGAATCAGCCCCAGCATTTT.

This chain connects TRBV1 to TRBJ2-1; TRBD2 reflects the table's D call only, with no check against the DNA. TRBV1 is classified as a pseudogene. The CDR3 sequence is 18 residues long. CDR3 in DNA: TGCACCAGCAGCCCCCTTAGCGGGAGGGCGGTTTCCTACAATGAGCAGTTCTTC. Amino acid sequence: CTSSPLSGRAVSYNEQFF.